These 7 T cell receptor beta chains originate from one sample sequenced in a study of long-term antiretroviral therapy in people with HIV. They ran version v3.0 of the immunoSEQ assay at survey level. Profiling relied on immunoSEQ multiplex PCR, and the TCRdb table lists in-frame clones only, not all of them. Among 20,000 to 30,000 clones listed, around 87% were seen once. The sequencing used unsorted PBMCs, collected 2.6 to 2.8 years after starting antiretroviral therapy. These receptors were collected from a man in his forties with HIV.

This clone was detected only a few times. The CDR3 DNA reads TGTGCCTGGAGTCGACACGATAATCAGCCCCAGCATTTT. This codes for CAWSRHDNQPQHF. The chain carries TRBV30 and TRBJ1-5; the D is unclear. Germline CDR1 is GTSNPN and CDR2 is SVGIG (reference sequence). The CDR3 runs to 13 residues. V was clipped by 2 bases and J by 4 bases, with 9 bases between them.

The genes are TRBV13 and TRBJ1-2; 7 bases align to TRBD1. The CDR3 covers 14 residues. The J segment lost 4 bases and the V segment lost 5 bases, leaving 7 bases of the junction unmatched. Germline values: CDR1 PRHDT, CDR2 FYEKMQ (reference sequence). The CDR3 loop is CASSPGTAGYGYTF. The DNA of the CDR3 is TGTGCCAGCAGCCCCGGGACAGCTGGCTATGGCTACACCTTC. Full variable domain (rest looked up from reference TRBV13 and TRBJ1-2): AAGVIQSPRHLIKEKRETATLKCYPIPRHDTVYWYQQGPGQDPQFLISFYEKMQSDKGSIPDRFSAQQFSDYHSELNMSSLELGDSALYFCASSPGTAGYGYTFGSGTRLTVV.

This chain connects TRBV4-1 to TRBJ1-2; D possibly corresponds to TRBD1 (5 bases). Germline loops: CDR1 MGHRA, CDR2 YSYEKL. This CDR3 spans 14 amino acids. V lost 4 bases and J 8 bases, leaving 17 bases between the germline ends. The CDR3 region is CASSRQGPLGGYTF. The CDR3 nucleotides read TGCGCCAGCAGCCGTCAGGGCCCCCTTGGAGGCTACACCTTC.

This clone has a handful of counts. In nucleotides, the CDR3 is TGCGCCAGCAGCTTGGATCCCACCGGGGAGCTGTTTTTT. Protein: CASSLDPTGELFF. The chain carries TRBV5-1 and TRBJ2-2; D unresolved. In germline, CDR1 is SGHRS, CDR2 YFSETQ. This CDR3 contains 13 residues. The V end lost 0 bases, the J end lost 4 bases, and 4 bases lay between the germline ends.

This chain joins TRBV11-2 and TRBJ2-4, with D unresolved. The CDR3 totals 14 residues. V was trimmed by 1 base and J by 5 bases, leaving 9 bases between them. Germline V gene data show CDR1 as SGHAT and CDR2 as FQNNGV. In nucleotides, the CDR3 is TGTGCCAGCAGCTTAGCCGGTCAGGAAAACATTCAGTACTTC. The encoded protein is CASSLAGQENIQYF.

V usage is TRBV2 and J usage is TRBJ1-1, with D uncertain. This CDR3 region has 12 residues. Trimming removed 10 bases from V and 1 base from J, with 10 bases in between. Germline-derived CDR1 and CDR2 are SNHLY and FYNNEI. Written as DNA, the CDR3 is TGTGCCACTACTTACTCGAACACTGAAGCTTTCTTT. Amino acids: CATTYSNTEAFF.

This chain links TRBV30 with TRBJ2-3; D is unresolved. The CDR3 sequence is 14 residues long. The V and J ends lost 0 bases and 4 bases respectively, with 11 bases between them. The germline V gene encodes CDR1 GTSNPN and CDR2 SVGIG (reference sequence). The chain's CDR3 is CAWSVAPLPDTQYF. CDR3 sequence (DNA): TGTGCCTGGAGTGTGGCCCCGCTCCCAGATACGCAGTATTTT. Filled out from reference TRBV30 and TRBJ2-3, the complete variable domain reads SQTIHQWPATLVQPVGSPLSLECTVEGTSNPNLYWYRQAAGRGLQLLFYSVGIGQISSEVPQNLSASRPQDRQFILSSKKLLLSDSGFYLCAWSVAPLPDTQYFGPGTRLTVL.